This T cell receptor beta chain derives from a study of CD8 T cells in ankylosing spondylitis. CDR1 is LNHDA and CDR2 is SQIVND in the germline V gene (reference sequence). CDR3 size: 13 residues. Trimming cost V 5 bases and J 2 bases, with 8 bases left between them. Libraries for TCR beta were made by quantitative 5'-RACE with molecular barcodes. TCRdb called the 5' RACE reads again in MiXCR, with one record for every CDR3 protein. The sample includes 250,000 to 300,000 distinct CDR3 sequences, 20% of them seen just once. As regards this clonotype: Its antigen is still unknown.

General study findings and limits: In reactive arthritis synovial fluid and blood, some motif variants had been reported before.

This clonotype was sampled from a male donor with ankylosing spondylitis or in good health (not recorded which). The V gene is TRBV19, the J gene TRBJ2-3, with D hard to call. The sequenced sample consisted of blood, either unsorted or a sorted T cell fraction (not recorded which). The CDR3 loop is CASSPGHTDTQYF. The CDR3 DNA follows: TGTGCCAGTAGTCCGGGCCACACAGATACGCAGTATTTT.